Each of the 7 T cell receptor beta chains below was sequenced from the same sample in a study of blood T cell repertoires in COVID-19. TCRdb keeps only in-frame clones here, not all; method: immunoSEQ multiplex PCR. Of around 150,000 clones in the sample, roughly 88% were seen once. Source material: PBMCs or T cells enriched from blood (not recorded which). These receptors were obtained from a woman between 50 and 59 years old who had recovered from COVID-19.

This clone has ten or more counts. The chain uses TRBV3-1 (or the pseudogene TRBV3-2) and TRBJ1-5; unclear D gene. The CDR3 consists of 13 residues. Germline assignment: CDR1 LGHDT and CDR2 YNNKEL (reference sequence). V lost 4 bases to trimming and J lost 6 bases, with 10 bases between them. The CDR3 protein is CASSPTSGQPQHF. As DNA, the CDR3 is TGTGCCAGCAGCCCTACCTCGGGTCAGCCCCAGCATTTT.

The chain is built from TRBV25-1 and TRBJ1-1; 8 nucleotides match TRBD1. V lost 2 bases and J lost 4; bases outside the gene matches: 6. Germline V gene sequence: CDR1 MGHDK, CDR2 SYGVNS. The CDR3 is 15 amino acids. CDR3: CASSEQGARVTEAFF. CDR3 DNA: TGTGCCAGCAGTGAACAGGGGGCCCGGGTCACTGAAGCTTTCTTT.

The genes are TRBV21-1 and TRBJ2-3; the table's D call of TRBD2 was not tested on the DNA. TRBV21-1 represents a pseudogene. This CDR3 contains 14 residues. The CDR3, as DNA: TGTGCCAGCAGTCGGACTAGGGACACAGATACGCAGTATTTT. It translates to CASSRTRDTDTQYF.

This clone was seen a single time. The gene calls are TRBV5-6 and TRBJ1-2, with TRBD1 as a possible D gene (5 bases). Looked up from germline, CDR1 is SGHDT and CDR2 is YYEEEE. Trimming removed 0 bases from V and 5 bases from J, with 14 bases in between. There are 15 residues in the CDR3. CDR3 region: CASSLEGGARYGYTF. Here the CDR3 DNA reads TGTGCCAGCAGCTTGGAAGGTGGGGCGCGTTATGGCTACACCTTC.

The rearrangement joins TRBV6-5 to TRBJ2-2, with D possibly being TRBD2 (5 bases). Germline-derived CDR1 and CDR2 are MNHEY and SVGAGI. Deletions cut 5 bases from V and 6 bases from J, with 7 bases between. The CDR3 is 12 amino acids. CDR3 in DNA: TGTGCCAGCAGTCTAGCTCCCGGGGAGCTGTTTTTT. Its translation is CASSLAPGELFF.

V usage is TRBV18 and J usage is TRBJ1-4; weak D call: TRBD1 (6 bases). With 1 base removed from V and 0 bases from J, the gap between germline ends came to 18 bases. This CDR3 has 19 amino acids. From germline, CDR1 is KGHSH and CDR2 LQKENI. The CDR3 nucleotides are TGTGCCAGCTCACCACTCGCTTTGGACAGCCGCGCAACTAATGAAAAACTGTTTTTT. Its protein product is CASSPLALDSRATNEKLFF.

This chain joins TRBV6-6 and TRBJ1-1, with 8 bases that match TRBD1. CDR3 size: 15 residues. Losses at the gene ends were 6 bases for V and 5 bases for J; bases not matched to a gene: 11. Germline CDR1 and CDR2: MNHNY and SVGAGI (reference sequence). In DNA form, the CDR3 reads TGTGCCAGCAGCAGAATCCAGGGGGCCGGGACTGAAGCTTTCTTT. Its translation is CASSRIQGAGTEAFF.